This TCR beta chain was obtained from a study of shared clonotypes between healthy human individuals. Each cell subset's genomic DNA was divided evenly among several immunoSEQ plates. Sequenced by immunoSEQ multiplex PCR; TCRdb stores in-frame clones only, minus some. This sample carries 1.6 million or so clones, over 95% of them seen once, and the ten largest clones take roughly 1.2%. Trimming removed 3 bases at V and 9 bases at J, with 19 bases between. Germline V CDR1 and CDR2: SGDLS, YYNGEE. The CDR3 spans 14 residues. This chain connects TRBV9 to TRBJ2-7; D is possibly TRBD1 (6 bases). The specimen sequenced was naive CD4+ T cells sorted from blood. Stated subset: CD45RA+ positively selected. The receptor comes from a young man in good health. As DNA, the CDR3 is TGTGCCAGCAGCGCAGGGGACGCCCCAAGGGCGCAGTACTTC. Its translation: CASSAGDAPRAQYF.